Listed here are 24 T cell receptor beta chains from one sample, sequenced in a study of brain metastases from non-small cell lung cancer. The repertoire was sequenced with immunoSEQ multiplex PCR; TCRdb's copy has only in-frame clones and lacks some. The data contain 2,000 to 2,500 clones, 88% of them singletons. Material: primary lung tumor tissue. These receptors originate from a donor aged 40 or older with non-small cell lung cancer.

The chain joins TRBV7-9 to TRBJ1-1; 7 bases map to TRBD1. CDR1 and CDR2 from the germline V gene are SEHNR and FQNEAQ (reference sequence). The CDR3 totals 14 residues. J lost 0 bases, V lost 5 bases, and 3 bases had no gene match. The CDR3: CASSKGQLNTEAFF. The DNA of the CDR3 is TGTGCCAGCAGCAAGGGACAGCTGAACACTGAAGCTTTCTTT.

This clone was seen only a few times. The V gene is TRBV5-5, the J gene TRBJ2-7; unclear D gene. The CDR3 length is 14 residues. Looked up from germline, CDR1 is SGHKS and CDR2 is YYEKEE (reference sequence). V was cut by 0 bases and J by 0 bases, with 7 bases left in between. This chain's CDR3 is CASSLAQSSYEQYF. CDR3 sequence (DNA): TGTGCCAGCAGCTTGGCTCAGAGCTCCTACGAGCAGTACTTC.

This chain joins TRBV5-5 and TRBJ2-6; TRBD1 matches 8 bases. Looked up from germline, CDR1 is SGHKS and CDR2 is YYEKEE (reference sequence). CDR3 size: 17 residues. Losses at the gene ends were 6 bases for V and 2 bases for J; bases not matched to a gene: 10. Here the CDR3 reads CASTWLPGGAGANVLTF. The DNA of the CDR3 is TGTGCCAGCACCTGGCTTCCAGGGGGCGCTGGGGCCAACGTCCTGACTTTC.

The chain joins TRBV18 to TRBJ1-1; D uncertain. This CDR3 spans 13 amino acids. CDR1 and CDR2 (germline): KGHSH, LQKENI. V was trimmed by 4 bases and J by 8 bases, leaving 14 bases between them. In DNA form, the CDR3 reads TGTGCCAGCTCACTACCGGGCTACCTAGAAGCTTTCTTT. This translates into CASSLPGYLEAFF.

The genes are TRBV7-2 and TRBJ1-1; maybe TRBD1 (5 bases). The CDR3 is 15 residues long. Trimming took 6 bases from V and 3 from J, leaving 17 bases between them. CDR1 and CDR2 from the germline V gene are SGHTA and FQGNSA. The DNA of the CDR3 is TGTGCCAGCAGACTGATGGGCAGGGTGGACACTGAAGCTTTCTTT. Its protein product is CASRLMGRVDTEAFF.

This clone was counted a single time. This same CDR3 is encoded by further DNA sequences in the sample. The chain links TRBV6-5 to TRBJ1-1; no clear D. This CDR3 is 14 amino acids long. CDR1 MNHEY and CDR2 SVGAGI come from the germline V gene. V lost 2 bases and J lost 4, with 11 bases in between. In DNA form, the CDR3 reads TGTGCCAGCAGTTACGAGGTTCCAGGCACTGAAGCTTTCTTT. Translation: CASSYEVPGTEAFF.

This chain connects TRBV28 to TRBJ1-5; no definite D call. V lost 11 bases and J 0 bases, leaving 11 bases between the germline ends. This CDR3 region has 13 residues. The germline gives CDR1 MDHEN, CDR2 SYDVKM. The CDR3 sequence: CAGGSLSNQPQHF. The CDR3 DNA reads as TGTGCCGGTGGGTCTCTTAGCAATCAGCCCCAGCATTTT.

The V and J genes are TRBV6-5 and TRBJ2-7; TRBD1 matches 7 bases. Germline CDR1 reads MNHEY; CDR2 reads SVGAGI. V dropped 0 bases and J dropped 2; count of bases not matched to a gene: 7. CDR3 length: 16 residues. CDR3 nucleotides: TGTGCCAGCAGTTACTCAAACAGGGGCGCGGCCTACGAGCAGTACTTC. It encodes CASSYSNRGAAYEQYF.

This clone was seen a single time. V usage is TRBV6-4 and J usage is TRBJ2-1; D remains unclear. This CDR3 is built from 14 residues. The ends were cut back, 1 base at V and 7 bases at J, with 11 bases in the middle. Germline V gene lookup returns CDR1 MRHNA and CDR2 SNTAGT. The CDR3 DNA is TGTGCCAGCAGTGACTGCGTAGGACCGAATGAGCAGTTCTTC. It yields the protein CASSDCVGPNEQFF.

The rearrangement uses TRBV18 and TRBJ2-7; D call uncertain. This CDR3 spans 15 amino acids. CDR1 KGHSH and CDR2 LQKENI come from the germline V gene. Deletions cut 0 bases from V and 2 bases from J, with 11 bases between. The CDR3 loop reads CASSPPVKGPYEQYF. As DNA, the CDR3 is TGTGCCAGCTCACCACCCGTTAAGGGCCCCTACGAGCAGTACTTC.

The chain couples TRBV28 to TRBJ2-3; D gene unclear. The ends were cut back, 6 bases at V and 0 bases at J, with 13 bases in the middle. Germline V gene data show CDR1 as MDHEN and CDR2 as SYDVKM. The CDR3 consists of 15 residues. This CDR3 is CASSPAGPSTDTQYF. CDR3 nucleotides: TGTGCCAGCAGCCCAGCAGGCCCTAGCACAGATACGCAGTATTTT.

The chain has TRBV7-8 and TRBJ1-6; tentatively, D is TRBD1 (5 bases). The CDR3 covers 14 residues. Germline loops: CDR1 SGHVS, CDR2 FQNEAQ. Trimming took off 2 bases at V and 8 bases at J, with 10 bases between the two ends. CDR3 in amino acids: CASSLSTGDSPLHF. CDR3 in DNA: TGTGCCAGCAGCTTAAGCACGGGGGATTCACCCCTCCACTTT.

CDR3 DNA: TGTGCCAGCGAGGGCCGGATCTCTGGGGCCAACGTCCTGACTTTC. The encoded protein is CASEGRISGANVLTF. The gene calls are TRBV2 and TRBJ2-6, with TRBD2 as a possible D gene (5 bases). CDR3 length: 15 amino acids. V lost 8 bases to trimming and J lost 0 bases, with 11 bases between them. The V gene's germline CDR1 is SNHLY and CDR2 FYNNEI. Full variable domain (rest looked up from reference TRBV2 and TRBJ2-6): EPEVTQTPSHQVTQMGQEVILRCVPISNHLYFYWYRQILGQKVEFLVSFYNNEISEKSEIFDDQFSVERPDGSNFTLKIRSTKLEDSAMYFCASEGRISGANVLTFGAGSRLTVL.

The chain employs TRBV4-3 and TRBJ1-6, with no clear D. Germline values: CDR1 LGHNA, CDR2 YSLEER. The CDR3 has 15 residues. V lost 3 bases to trimming and J lost 3 bases, with 9 bases between them. CDR3: CASSHRRGYNSPLHF. CDR3 sequence (DNA): TGCGCCAGCAGCCATAGACGGGGCTATAATTCACCCCTCCACTTT.

The chain has TRBV9 and TRBJ2-7, with D maybe TRBD2 (6 bases). Deletions cut 0 bases from V and 3 bases from J, with 10 bases between. The CDR3 covers 14 residues. Germline V gives CDR1 SGDLS, CDR2 YYNGEE. DNA of the CDR3: TGTGCCAGCAGCGTAGTGGTGGGGGGCTACGAGCAGTACTTC. As protein: CASSVVVGGYEQYF.

The chain carries TRBV4-3 and TRBJ2-5; no clear D gene. The length of the CDR3 is 13 residues. Germline loops: CDR1 LGHNA, CDR2 YSLEER. Trimming removed 2 bases at V and 5 bases at J, with 9 bases between. CDR3 coding DNA: TGCGCCAGCAGCCAAACTTTTGGGGAGACCCAGTACTTC. Its translation is CASSQTFGETQYF.

The rearrangement links TRBV4-1 to TRBJ2-3; D is possibly TRBD2 (5 bases). Germline V CDR1 and CDR2: MGHRA, YSYEKL. The CDR3 consists of 13 residues. Trimming removed 4 bases at V and 5 bases at J, with 10 bases between. CDR3 sequence: CASSPSREDTQYF. The DNA for the CDR3 is TGCGCCAGCAGCCCCTCCCGGGAAGATACGCAGTATTTT.

This sequence joins TRBV19 and TRBJ1-1, with D unclear. The length of the CDR3 is 14 residues. V lost 4 bases and J 3 bases, leaving 12 bases between the germline ends. CDR1 and CDR2 from the germline V gene are LNHDA and SQIVND (reference sequence). CDR3: CASSTRRGDTEAFF. The CDR3 DNA follows: TGTGCCAGTAGTACACGGAGAGGAGACACTGAAGCTTTCTTT.

As concerns this clone: A junction end diverges from the germline sequence, so it may reflect a read error. The V call is TRBV28, the J call TRBJ2-6; the D gene is possibly TRBD2 (6 bases). This CDR3 has 17 residues. Germline V gene data show CDR1 as MDHEN and CDR2 as SYDVKM. Written as DNA, the CDR3 is TGTGCCAGCGCCGCGGGGCTCGCGGACTCTGGGGCCAACGTCCTGACTTTT. Its protein product is CASAAGLADSGANVLTF.

In its sample, this clone was seen once. V is TRBV7-3 and J is TRBJ2-1; weak D call: TRBD1 (5 bases). In germline, CDR1 is SGHTA, CDR2 FQGTGA. The CDR3 is 13 residues long. Between the trimmed V and J ends, which lost 3 bases and 7 bases, there was a span of 10 bases. This CDR3 is CASSFLGVNEQFF. CDR3 DNA: TGTGCCAGCAGCTTCTTAGGGGTGAATGAGCAGTTCTTC.

The rearrangement uses TRBV29-1 and TRBJ2-3; D is possibly TRBD1 (7 bases). The V gene's germline CDR1 is SQVTM and CDR2 ANQGSEA. CDR3 length equals 13 residues. Trimming cost V 6 bases and J 4 bases, with 14 bases left between them. Here the CDR3 reads CSVNRGGADTQYF. The CDR3 DNA reads as TGCAGCGTAAACAGGGGAGGAGCAGATACGCAGTATTTT.

The V and J genes are TRBV6-4 and TRBJ2-2, with 9 bases that match TRBD1. Per germline, CDR1 MRHNA and CDR2 SNTAGT. Germline trimming cut 0 bases from V and 1 base from J; bases unmatched to any gene: 0. This CDR3 contains 16 residues. The CDR3 nucleotides are TGTGCCAGCAGTGACTCGGGACAGGGGAACACCGGGGAGCTGTTTTTT. This encodes CASSDSGQGNTGELFF.

The chain is built from TRBV6-6 and TRBJ1-6; maybe TRBD1 (6 bases). V dropped 6 bases and J dropped 7 bases, with 13 bases sitting between them. The CDR3 totals 14 residues. The V gene's germline CDR1 is MNHNY and CDR2 SVGAGI (reference sequence). The CDR3 protein is CASSFRTGNSPLHF. The CDR3 bases are TGTGCCAGCAGCTTTCGAACAGGGAATTCACCCCTCCACTTT.

The chain employs TRBV6-2 or TRBV6-3 and TRBJ2-1; D ambiguous. The ends were cut back, 5 bases at V and 0 bases at J, with 8 bases in the middle. In germline, CDR1 is MNHEY, CDR2 SVGEGT. The CDR3 totals 14 residues. CDR3 in amino acids: CASSPNPSYNEQFF. DNA of the CDR3: TGTGCCAGCAGTCCCAATCCCTCCTACAATGAGCAGTTCTTC.